This T cell receptor beta chain was sequenced for a study of regulatory T cells in long-lasting Graves disease. Study findings and constraints: Peripheral blood, not thyroid tissue, was the sole material studied.

This clonotype has ten or more counts. The antigen remains unidentified. Relying on iRepertoire HTBI primers and Arm-PCR of CDR3 regions, the team built TCR beta libraries. MiXCR was run by TCRdb on the multiplex PCR reads, yielding one entry per CDR3 protein. Here the sample spans under 800,000 distinct CDR3 sequences, 15% to 20% being singletons. As to time point: newly diagnosed GD, antithyroid drugs for less than 3 months. Making the TCR library involved RNA that had been extracted from PBMCs. These records were also assigned to another study, of T cells in Graves' hyperthyroidism and ophthalmopathy. In that study: The HTBI primer set served for first-round RT-PCR of the TCR CDR3. Prediction of ophthalmopathy progression came a median around 6 months pre-onset.

This specimen was peripheral blood mononuclear cells (PBMCs), taken at new diagnosis, from a patient treated with antithyroid drugs. This TCR was sampled from a woman aged 25 to 39 with Graves disease.

Here the CDR3 DNA reads TGTGCCAGCAAGTGGGGAAGCACAGATACGCAGTATTTT. It yields the protein CASKWGSTDTQYF. The chain has TRBV28 and TRBJ2-3; D uncertain. Between the trimmed V and J ends, which lost 7 bases and 0 bases, there was a span of 8 bases. The CDR3 has 13 residues. The germline V gene has CDR1 MDHEN and CDR2 SYDVKM.